These 13 T cell receptor beta chains originate from one sample sequenced in a study of cytomegalovirus exposure and HLA in healthy donors. PCR used 60 Vbeta primers and 13 Jbeta primers. Profiled with immunoSEQ multiplex PCR; TCRdb holds only in-frame clones, not every one. This sample yields 90,000 to 120,000 clones, of which roughly 69% are seen a single time; approximately 3.9% belongs to the top ten. The specimen sequenced was PBMCs. Receptors were obtained from a man aged 30-40 years in good health and CMV-seropositive.

The chain joins TRBV5-1 to TRBJ1-2, with 9 positions matching TRBD1. Unmatched junction bases numbered 13, after V lost 5 bases and J lost 8 bases. Germline V gives CDR1 SGHRS, CDR2 YFSETQ. The CDR3 covers 15 residues. The CDR3, as DNA: TGCGCCAGCAGAACCGGGACAGGGCCTCTTGGAGGCTACACCTTC. Translation gives CASRTGTGPLGGYTF.

The chain has TRBV7-9 and TRBJ1-2, with 10 bases lining up with TRBD1. The CDR3 extends over 17 amino acids. V trimming: 5 bases; J trimming: 4 bases; junction bases outside the gene matches: 13. Germline V CDR1 and CDR2: SEHNR, FQNEAQ (reference sequence). CDR3: CASSPWTGGALGYGYTF. As DNA, the CDR3 is TGTGCCAGCAGCCCCTGGACAGGGGGGGCGTTGGGCTATGGCTACACCTTC.

The table lists this clone with a count of one. This chain joins TRBV19 and TRBJ2-5, with D possibly TRBD2 on 5 matching bases. In germline, CDR1 is LNHDA, CDR2 SQIVND (reference sequence). V lost 3 bases and J lost 2, with 7 bases in between. The CDR3 runs to 13 residues. The CDR3 here is CASSIGVQETQYF. CDR3 sequence (DNA): TGTGCCAGTAGTATCGGGGTTCAAGAGACCCAGTACTTC.

The chain employs TRBV19 and TRBJ1-5, with D perhaps matching TRBD1 (5 bases). The V gene's germline CDR1 is LNHDA and CDR2 SQIVND (reference sequence). This CDR3 has 16 residues. Between the trimmed V and J ends, which lost 9 bases and 3 bases, there was a span of 21 bases. The DNA for the CDR3 is TGTGCCAGCGCAATACAGGCGCTCTCTCCCAATCAGCCCCAGCATTTT. Its translation: CASAIQALSPNQPQHF.

This sequence joins TRBV19 and TRBJ2-6; a possible D gene is TRBD2 (5 bases). V was shortened by 2 bases and J by 4 bases, with 9 bases between the two germline ends. Germline CDR1 LNHDA, CDR2 SQIVND (reference sequence). CDR3 length equals 15 residues. The CDR3 nucleotides are TGTGCCAGTAGTATACGGGGAGCAGGGGCCAACGTCCTGACTTTC. Protein product: CASSIRGAGANVLTF. The full variable domain, with the rest looked up from reference TRBV19 and TRBJ2-6, is DGGITQSPKYLFRKEGQNVTLSCEQNLNHDAMYWYRQDPGQGLRLIYYSQIVNDFQKGDIAEGYSVSREKKESFPLTVTSAQKNPTAFYLCASSIRGAGANVLTFGAGSRLTVL.

To note about this clone: The junction and the germline gene differ at one end; a read error may be behind it. This chain links TRBV9 with TRBJ1-2, with unresolved D. This CDR3 contains 15 residues. Per the germline V gene, CDR1 is SGDLS and CDR2 is YYNGEE. The CDR3: CASSVDEDPGDIKSF. Written as DNA, the CDR3 is TGTGCCAGCAGCGTAGATGAGGACCCGGGAGACATTAAATCCTTC.

The genes are TRBV5-4 and TRBJ1-1; possible D gene TRBD1, 5 bases. The CDR3 runs 16 residues. Trimming took 2 bases from V and 4 from J, leaving 18 bases between them. CDR1 and CDR2 (germline): SGHNT, YYREEE (reference sequence). DNA for the CDR3: TGTGCCAGCAGCTTTGACAGTTGGCCCGGGGGCACTGAAGCTTTCTTT. As protein: CASSFDSWPGGTEAFF.

This clone was counted once. The genes are TRBV2 and TRBJ1-2; 9 nucleotides line up with TRBD1. Germline-derived CDR1 and CDR2 are SNHLY and FYNNEI. V was clipped by 1 base and J by 6 bases; unmatched bases: 3. This CDR3 has 14 residues. The CDR3 spells CASSEDGTGNGYTF. Here the CDR3 DNA reads TGTGCCAGCAGTGAAGATGGGACAGGGAATGGCTACACCTTC.

This clone was recorded a few times. This chain uses TRBV2 with TRBJ2-5; TRBD1 is a possible D gene (6 bases). The CDR3 runs to 15 residues. Between the trimmed V and J ends, which lost 6 bases and 4 bases, there was a span of 18 bases. CDR1 and CDR2 from the germline V gene are SNHLY and FYNNEI. The CDR3 sequence: CASRPRDTNAETQYF. The CDR3 DNA follows: TGTGCCAGCAGACCCCGGGACACGAACGCAGAGACCCAGTACTTC.

The chain recombines TRBV7-8 with TRBJ2-5; 7 bases are shared with TRBD2. CDR1 and CDR2 (germline): SGHVS, FQNEAQ. The CDR3 spans 15 residues. The V and J ends lost 4 bases and 10 bases, in that order; junction bases with no gene match: 15. The CDR3 loop is CASSSTGLTLGSQYF. The CDR3 DNA is TGTGCCAGCAGCTCCACGGGACTAACCTTAGGGAGCCAGTACTTC.

V and J are TRBV5-1 and TRBJ2-3; TRBD1 might be the D (6 bases). Germline CDR1 and CDR2: SGHRS and YFSETQ. The germline V and J ends were trimmed by 4 bases and 13 bases, with 16 bases remaining between them. The CDR3 has 12 residues. The CDR3 loop reads CASSGNRELEYF. As DNA, the CDR3 is TGCGCCAGCAGCGGCAACAGGGAGTTGGAGTATTTT.

In regard to this clone: At one end the junction does not follow the germline gene, possibly because of a read error. This chain connects TRBV30 to TRBJ1-3; D is ambiguous. The CDR3 sequence is 15 residues long. Germline V gene data show CDR1 as GTSNPN and CDR2 as SVGIG (reference sequence). The CDR3 DNA is TGTACCTGGAGGCGGTTCGGCGCCTCTGGAAACACCATATATTTT. Translated: CTWRRFGASGNTIYF.

The chain carries TRBV10-3 and TRBJ1-1; D is perhaps TRBD1 (6 bases). Germline V gene lookup returns CDR1 ENHRY and CDR2 SYGVKD. The CDR3 is 14 amino acids. V gave up 4 bases and J gave up 3 bases, with 12 bases separating them. CDR3 DNA: TGTGCCATCAGTGGAGGGGGAGGGGACACTGAAGCTTTCTTT. Translating gives CAISGGGGDTEAFF.